This paragraph reports one T cell receptor (beta chain). No antigen is known for it. Specified treatment: roughly nine-day PBMC culture with coronavirus spike peptide pools or control peptides (ViraFEST assay). Using peptide pools, antigen-specific T cells were expanded in ViraFEST before TCRs were sequenced. Scientists ran DNA taken from cultured CD4+ T cells through the Oncomine TCR Beta short-read assay for sequencing. TCRdb processed the PCR reads anew with MiXCR; each CDR3 protein has one entry. The table shows over 10,000 distinct CDR3 sequences, with 50% to 65% occurring only once. The sample is drawn from a study of vaccination and CD4 T cells after COVID-19. Overall study context: Six males and four females, two of them Hispanic, were enrolled as convalescents.

Study outcomes and limitations: Recorded median SARS-CoV-2-reactive clonotype numbers increased from about 20 to 38 without reaching significance. Investigators enrolled relatively few convalescent patients and included no early post-infection timepoints.

This CDR3 contains 15 residues. J gave up 0 bases and V 1 base, and 3 bases lay outside the gene matches. The chain has TRBV12-3 or TRBV12-4 and TRBJ2-7; TRBD1 matches at 7 bases. The specimen was cultured CD4+ T cells from blood, collected after SARS-CoV-2 vaccination. This receptor was taken from a human donor with COVID-19. In DNA form, the CDR3 reads TGTGCCAGCAGTTTAGGGGCAGGGGGCTCCTACGAGCAGTACTTC. Encoded protein: CASSLGAGGSYEQYF.